The 31 T cell receptor beta chains given below trace back to one sample, sequenced in a study of blood T cells in healthy people across ages. Then a second PCR, running about 6 to 12 cycles, was carried out with a sample-barcoded 5' primer and a J-beta primer mix. One entry per CDR3 protein, called by TCRdb with MiXCR from the 5' RACE reads. The data contain about 590,000 distinct CDR3 sequences, roughly 31% of them singletons. Specimen: blood. These TCRs come from an elderly woman in good health.

There are many counts of this clonotype. V is TRBV2 and J is TRBJ1-2; 7 positions agree with TRBD1. The CDR3 totals 13 residues. The ends lost 5 bases at V and 13 bases at J; junction bases unmatched: 13. Germline V lookup: CDR1 SNHLY, CDR2 FYNNEI. CDR3 residues: CASSLQTGRLLTF. CDR3 nucleotide sequence: TGTGCCAGCAGTCTCCAGACAGGGCGATTGCTCACCTTC.

In regard to this clonotype: A read error may be the cause here, since a much bigger clone is one base away. The rearrangement joins TRBV27 to TRBJ2-3; D not resolved. The CDR3 contains 15 residues. Germline CDR1 reads MNHEY; CDR2 reads SMNVEV (reference sequence). The CDR3 protein is CASSLSGRYTDMQYF. CDR3 coding DNA: TGTGCCAGCAGTTTATCTGGGCGGTACACAGATATGCAGTATTTT.

This clonotype has just a few counts. The chain joins TRBV12-3 or TRBV12-4 to TRBJ2-4; 13 nucleotides line up with TRBD2. The trim removed 1 base at V and 1 base at J, leaving 4 bases unmatched. The CDR3 loop spans 18 amino acids. The CDR3, as DNA: TGTGCCAGCAGTTTAGAACTAGCGGGGGGGCCGGCCAAAAACATTCAGTACTTC. This sequence encodes CASSLELAGGPAKNIQYF.

The rearrangement joins TRBV30 to TRBJ2-3; D not resolved. The germline CDR1 and CDR2 sequences are GTSNPN and SVGIG (reference sequence). The CDR3 runs to 13 residues. The germline V and J ends were trimmed by 0 bases and 2 bases, with 6 bases remaining between them. In DNA form, the CDR3 reads TGTGCCTGGAGTGTACATGACACAGATACGCAGTATTTT. Residues: CAWSVHDTDTQYF.

This clonotype was seen many times. The chain uses TRBV7-2 and TRBJ2-3; D is possibly TRBD1 (6 bases). Trimming stripped 5 bases from V and 2 bases from J, with 14 bases between. CDR1 and CDR2 from the germline V gene are SGHTA and FQGNSA. This CDR3 is built from 15 residues. CDR3 DNA: TGTGCCAGCAGCCCGGTCGGGACACACACAGATACGCAGTATTTT. This sequence encodes CASSPVGTHTDTQYF.

Notes on this clonotype: A much larger clone differs from this one at a single base, so this may be a read error. V usage is TRBV21-1 and J usage is TRBJ2-4; the table's TRBD2 call for D was not verified on the DNA. The J call is uncertain, as TRBJ2-7 better fits the DNA end. TRBV21-1 is annotated as a pseudogene. The CDR3 has 16 residues. DNA for the CDR3: TGTGCCAGCGGCAAAGTACCAGATCCTAGCATTAACGAGCAGTACTTC. This codes for CASGKVPDPSINEQYF.

Turning to this clonotype: The junction and the germline gene differ at one end; a read error may be behind it. The chain is built from TRBV4-3 and TRBJ1-5; possibly TRBD1 for D (6 bases). Looked up from germline, CDR1 is LGHNA and CDR2 is YSLEER. This CDR3 comprises 14 residues. The CDR3 here is CASSQDGGRQPRHF. The CDR3 DNA is TGCGCCAGCAGCCAAGACGGGGGGCGTCAGCCCCGGCATTTT.

Regarding this clonotype: This sequence may be a read error, since a much larger clone differs from it by one base. The V and J genes are TRBV6-1 and TRBJ2-1; tentatively, D is TRBD2 (5 bases). The J call may be mistaken, given a closer DNA end match to TRBJ2-7. CDR1 and CDR2 from the germline V gene are MNHNS and SASEGT. This CDR3 has 15 amino acids. In DNA form, the CDR3 reads TGTGCCAGCAACGTCCTAGGGAGCTCCTACAATGAGCAGTACTTC. The encoded protein is CASNVLGSSYNEQYF.

This rearrangement joins TRBV3-1 to TRBJ1-5, with 8 positions matching TRBD1. CDR3 size: 15 residues. V lost 3 bases, J lost 9 bases, and 10 bases stayed unmatched. Germline V gene sequence: CDR1 LGHDT, CDR2 YNNKEL (reference sequence). The CDR3 DNA sequence: TGTGCCAGCAGCCAGGGACAGGCGGGGGGGGTGCCCCAGCATTTT. It yields the protein CASSQGQAGGVPQHF. Based on the CDR3 plus reference TRBV3-1 and TRBJ1-5, the full variable domain is DTAVSQTPKYLVTQMGNDKSIKCEQNLGHDTMYWYKQDSKKFLKIMFSYNNKELIINETVPNRFSPKSPDKAHLNLHINSLELGDSAVYFCASSQGQAGGVPQHFGDGTRLSIL.

This clonotype was observed at least ten times. V gene TRBV29-1 combines with J gene TRBJ1-2; TRBD1 might be the D (5 bases). The ends were cut back, 2 bases at V and 2 bases at J, with 12 bases in the middle. Per the germline V gene, CDR1 is SQVTM and CDR2 is ANQGSEA. CDR3 length equals 14 residues. DNA of the CDR3: TGCAGCGTTGAATCAACAGGCCAAAACTATGGCTACACCTTC. Protein product: CSVESTGQNYGYTF.

The V gene is TRBV11-3, the J gene TRBJ2-5; 12 positions match TRBD2. The CDR3 consists of 17 residues. V dropped 5 bases and J dropped 5; count of bases not matched to a gene: 12. CDR1 is SGHNT, CDR2 YENEEA, per germline. The DNA for the CDR3 is TGTGCCAGCAGCGAGGGGGTACTAGCGGGGGGAGTGGAGACCCAGTACTTC. Translated: CASSEGVLAGGVETQYF. Complete variable domain (other parts from reference TRBV11-3 and TRBJ2-5): EAGVVQSPRYKIIEKKQPVAFWCNPISGHNTLYWYLQNLGQGPELLIRYENEEAVDDSQLPKDRFSAERLKGVDSTLKIQPAELGDSAVYLCASSEGVLAGGVETQYFGPGTRLLVL.

As regards this clonotype: It may be a read error: a sequence one base away is much more abundant. The rearrangement links TRBV3-1 to TRBJ2-7, with D perhaps TRBD1 (5 bases). In germline, CDR1 is LGHDT, CDR2 YNNKEL (reference sequence). CDR3 length equals 13 residues. Trimming removed 7 bases from V and 3 bases from J, with 13 bases in between. Here the CDR3 DNA reads TGTGCCAGCAACTTAAGCAGGGTCTACGAGCAGTACTTC. Translating it yields CASNLSRVYEQYF.

This clonotype was counted many times. V is TRBV29-1 and J is TRBJ2-5; no clear D gene. The germline CDR1 and CDR2 sequences are SQVTM and ANQGSEA. There are 11 residues in the CDR3. V lost 4 bases and J lost 7, with 10 bases in between. The CDR3 protein is CSVGPDGTQYF. CDR3 nucleotide sequence: TGCAGCGTTGGGCCGGACGGGACCCAGTACTTC.

This clonotype has a count of ten or more. The rearrangement joins TRBV20-1 to TRBJ2-5; D is ambiguous. The CDR3 is 14 amino acids. CDR1 DFQATT and CDR2 SNEGSKA come from the germline V gene (reference sequence). With 0 bases removed from V and 5 bases from J, the gap between germline ends came to 13 bases. CDR3 nucleotide sequence: TGCAGTGCTAGAGATCCCCCTGGTGGGGAGACCCAGTACTTC. This sequence encodes CSARDPPGGETQYF.

The table lists this clonotype with many counts. The J gene is TRBJ2-5, the V gene TRBV11-2, with TRBD2 matching over 10 bases. The CDR3 is made up of 18 amino acids. The germline gives CDR1 SGHAT, CDR2 FQNNGV. V lost 5 bases to trimming and J lost 1 base; unmatched junction nucleotides: 13. CDR3 sequence (DNA): TGTGCCAGCAGCCCGAGGGGCTGGACTAGCGGACTCCAAGAGACCCAGTACTTC. Residues: CASSPRGWTSGLQETQYF.

The count of this clonotype is one. The chain joins TRBV20-1 to TRBJ2-7; 8 positions match TRBD2. The V gene end was trimmed by 6 bases and the J gene end by 2 bases; junction bases not matched to a gene: 15. CDR3 length: 16 residues. Germline assignment: CDR1 DFQATT and CDR2 SNEGSKA (reference sequence). In nucleotides, the CDR3 is TGCAGTGCCCCTAGGGGGGGTCTAGCGGGTCCCTACGAGCAGTACTTC. Translation gives CSAPRGGLAGPYEQYF.

Many counts were recorded for this clonotype. This chain links TRBV9 with TRBJ2-7, with D unclear. V was cut by 2 bases and J by 1 base, with 10 bases left in between. The CDR3 is 14 residues long. CDR1 and CDR2 from the germline V gene are SGDLS and YYNGEE. CDR3 residues: CASSVGLGSYEQYF. For the CDR3, the DNA is TGTGCCAGCAGCGTTGGCTTGGGTTCCTACGAGCAGTACTTC.

The table lists this clonotype with a count of one. In DNA form, the CDR3 reads TGCGCCAGCGGCTGGGGACAGGGGGCGAGAAACACTGAAGCTTTCTTT. Translation: CASGWGQGARNTEAFF. The chain has TRBV5-1 and TRBJ1-1, with 12 bases fitting TRBD1. The length of the CDR3 is 16 residues. Germline V gene data show CDR1 as SGHRS and CDR2 as YFSETQ. The V gene end was trimmed by 7 bases and the J gene end by 2 bases; junction bases not matched to a gene: 9.

This clonotype was detected many times. CDR3 loop: CASSILKEGVQIVSGANVLTF. CDR3 sequence (DNA): TGTGCCAGCAGCATACTAAAAGAGGGGGTACAGATTGTCTCTGGGGCCAACGTCCTGACTTTC. The chain is built from TRBV21-1 and TRBJ2-6; the table's D gene call, TRBD1, was not cross checked with the DNA. TRBV21-1 is classified as a pseudogene. The CDR3 runs to 21 residues.

This clonotype appeared a few times. This could be a read error, since a much larger clone is one nucleotide away. The chain couples TRBV6-6 to TRBJ2-5, with TRBD2 matching over 8 bases. The CDR3 spans 13 residues. V lost 6 bases, J lost 4 bases, and 4 bases stayed unmatched. Germline V gene data show CDR1 as MNHNY and CDR2 as SVGAGI (reference sequence). The CDR3 sequence is CASRYLAGETQYF. For the CDR3, the DNA is TGTGCCAGCAGGTACCTAGCGGGAGAGACCCAGTACTTC.

This clonotype was counted at least ten times. The J gene is TRBJ1-2, the V gene TRBV7-2; tentative D call: TRBD1 (6 bases). Trimming removed 3 bases at V and 4 bases at J, with 12 bases between. This CDR3 has 14 residues. Per germline, CDR1 SGHTA and CDR2 FQGNSA. DNA of the CDR3: TGTGCCAGCAGCTTTAACAGGGTTATCTATGGCTACACCTTC. It yields the protein CASSFNRVIYGYTF.

Turning to this clonotype: This may come from a read error, since a much larger clone is one base off. DNA of the CDR3: TGCGCCAGCAGCTTGGCCTTACTAGCGGGGACCAGCTCCTACAATGAGCAGTACTTC. It is translated as CASSLALLAGTSSYNEQYF. The chain joins TRBV5-1 to TRBJ2-1; TRBD2 agrees at 10 bases. With the DNA end fitting TRBJ2-7 better, the J assignment may be wrong. The CDR3 is 19 residues long. CDR1 and CDR2 (germline): SGHRS, YFSETQ.

This clonotype was detected only a few times. CDR3: CASSPKMDPYYTF. The CDR3, as DNA: TGCGCCAGCAGCCCCAAAATGGACCCGTACTACACCTTC. This chain uses TRBV4-1 with TRBJ1-2; unclear D gene. The germline V gene has CDR1 MGHRA and CDR2 YSYEKL. The CDR3 consists of 13 residues. With 4 bases removed from V and 10 bases from J, the gap between germline ends came to 16 bases.

The V call is TRBV7-9, the J call TRBJ2-1, with 7 bases fitting TRBD1. Germline CDR1 and CDR2: SEHNR and FQNEAQ (reference sequence). The CDR3 sequence is 16 residues long. J was trimmed by 0 bases and V by 6 bases; bases with no gene match: 8. CDR3 sequence (DNA): TGTGCCAGCAGTCCGACAGGGCTTAGCTCCTACAATGAGCAGTTCTTC. It yields the protein CASSPTGLSSYNEQFF.

This clonotype is a singleton in its sample. The genes are TRBV9 and TRBJ1-2; TRBD1 might be the D (5 bases). CDR3 length: 16 amino acids. The V end lost 4 bases, the J end lost 0 bases, and 16 bases lay between the germline ends. CDR1 is SGDLS and CDR2 is YYNGEE in the germline V gene. The chain's CDR3 is CASSSRGGPTNYGYTF. For the CDR3, the DNA is TGTGCCAGCAGCTCGAGGGGAGGTCCGACTAACTATGGCTACACCTTC.

This clonotype was counted at least ten times. The chain employs TRBV28 and TRBJ2-7, with 8 positions matching TRBD1. From germline, CDR1 is MDHEN and CDR2 SYDVKM. The CDR3 loop spans 17 amino acids. The ends lost 3 bases at V and 2 bases at J; junction bases unmatched: 12. DNA for the CDR3: TGTGCCAGCAGTTTCCCTGAGACAGGGGCGCCCCCCTACGAGCAGTACTTC. Its translation: CASSFPETGAPPYEQYF.

This clonotype has ten or more counts. The chain is built from TRBV3-1 and TRBJ2-5, with TRBD2 matching 7 bases. Per germline, CDR1 LGHDT and CDR2 YNNKEL (reference sequence). The V and J ends lost 8 bases and 6 bases, in that order; junction bases with no gene match: 12. This CDR3 comprises 14 residues. The CDR3 loop is CASLAEGRGKTQYF. The CDR3 DNA is TGTGCCAGCCTAGCGGAGGGGCGTGGGAAGACCCAGTACTTC.

About this clonotype: A much bigger clone sits one base away, suggesting this may be a read error. The V and J genes are TRBV4-3 and TRBJ2-5; D is perhaps TRBD1 or TRBD2 (5 bases each). Germline CDR1 reads LGHNA; CDR2 reads YSLEER. Trimming pared 1 base from V and 11 bases from J, leaving 29 bases between. There are 18 residues in the CDR3. CDR3 amino acids: CASSQAPQVRENYNEQYF. The CDR3 nucleotides read TGCGCCAGCAGCCAAGCTCCTCAAGTCAGGGAGAACTACAATGAGCAGTACTTC.

The gene calls are TRBV5-1 and TRBJ1-1; tentatively, D is TRBD1 (5 bases). The germline V and J ends were trimmed by 5 bases and 2 bases, with 10 bases remaining between them. Germline-derived CDR1 and CDR2 are SGHRS and YFSETQ. The CDR3 length is 13 residues. In DNA form, the CDR3 reads TGCGCCAGCAGACTGGGGGGAAACACTGAAGCTTTCTTT. It encodes CASRLGGNTEAFF.

The chain joins TRBV7-9 to TRBJ2-3; 8 bases are shared with TRBD2. Germline V gene lookup returns CDR1 SEHNR and CDR2 FQNEAQ (reference sequence). The CDR3 runs to 16 residues. J lost 4 bases, V lost 5 bases, and 11 bases had no gene match. CDR3 sequence reads: CASSVASGSLSDTQYF. The CDR3 DNA follows: TGTGCCAGCAGCGTCGCGAGCGGGAGTCTCTCAGATACGCAGTATTTT.

This clonotype was seen repeatedly, ten times or more. The genes are TRBV7-3 and TRBJ1-1, with TRBD1 as a possible D gene (6 bases). Germline V gene sequence: CDR1 SGHTA, CDR2 FQGTGA. Between the trimmed V and J ends, which lost 2 bases and 4 bases, there was a span of 11 bases. The CDR3 extends over 14 amino acids. This CDR3 is CASSLDGGVTEAFF. The CDR3 DNA reads as TGTGCCAGCAGCTTAGACGGGGGCGTCACTGAAGCTTTCTTT.